The entry that follows covers one T cell receptor beta chain sequence. This entry is derived from a study of blood T cells in healthy people across ages. Germline loops: CDR1 MNHNS, CDR2 SASEGT. The CDR3 totals 15 residues. The authors ran a second PCR of roughly 7 to 11 cycles using a sample-barcoded 5' primer and a J-beta primer mix. MiXCR, applied by TCRdb to the 5' RACE reads, yields one record per CDR3 protein. Of approximately 1,100,000 distinct CDR3 sequences in the sample, 45% were seen once. The clonotype comes from an older woman in good health. This rearrangement joins TRBV6-1 to TRBJ2-5, with 7 bases identical to TRBD1. The DNA end favors TRBJ2-7, so the J call may be wrong. Sequenced: blood. The CDR3 here is CASSEVRGRDYEQYF. In DNA form, the CDR3 reads TGTGCCAGCAGTGAGGTGAGGGGGCGCGACTACGAGCAGTACTTC.